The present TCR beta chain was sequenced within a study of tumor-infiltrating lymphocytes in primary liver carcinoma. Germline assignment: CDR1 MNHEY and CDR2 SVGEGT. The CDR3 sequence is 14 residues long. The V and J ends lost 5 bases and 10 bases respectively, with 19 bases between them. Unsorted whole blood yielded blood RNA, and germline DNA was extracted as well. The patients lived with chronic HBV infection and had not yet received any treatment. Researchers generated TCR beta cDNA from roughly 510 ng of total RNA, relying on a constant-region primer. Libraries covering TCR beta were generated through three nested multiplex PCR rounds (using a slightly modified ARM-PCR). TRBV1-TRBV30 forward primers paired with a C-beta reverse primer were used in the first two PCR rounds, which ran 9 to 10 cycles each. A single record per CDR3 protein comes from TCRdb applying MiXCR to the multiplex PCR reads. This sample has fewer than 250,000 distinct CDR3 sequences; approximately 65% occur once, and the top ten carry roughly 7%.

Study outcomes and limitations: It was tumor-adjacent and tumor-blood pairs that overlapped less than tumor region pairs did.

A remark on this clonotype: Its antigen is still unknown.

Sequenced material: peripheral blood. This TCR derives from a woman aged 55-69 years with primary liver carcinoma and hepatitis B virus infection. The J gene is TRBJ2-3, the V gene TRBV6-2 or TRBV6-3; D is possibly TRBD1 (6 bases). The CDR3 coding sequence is TGTGCCAGCAGTCTGACTTCTCTAGGGGGTGCGCAGTATTTT. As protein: CASSLTSLGGAQYF.